Each of the 25 T cell receptor beta chains below was sequenced from the same sample in a study of cytomegalovirus exposure and HLA in healthy donors. A multiplex PCR was run with 60 Vbeta primers and 13 Jbeta primers. The protocol was immunoSEQ multiplex PCR, while the TCRdb copy is restricted to in-frame clones and leaves out a portion. The sample includes 100,000 to 150,000 clones, more than 60% of them seen just once. The sequenced sample was PBMCs. These receptor sequences come from an older woman in good health and CMV-seropositive.

This clone occurred a few times. The chain links TRBV19 to TRBJ2-5; the match to TRBD2 covers 13 bases. The J call is in doubt because the DNA end fits TRBJ2-7 better. The CDR3 consists of 16 residues. Germline V lookup: CDR1 LNHDA, CDR2 SQIVND (reference sequence). This chain's CDR3 is CASSQGLAGSSYEQYF. CDR3 in DNA: TGTGCCAGTAGTCAGGGACTAGCGGGGAGCTCCTACGAGCAGTACTTC.

This sequence joins TRBV9 and TRBJ2-3, with D possibly being TRBD1 (6 bases). Germline CDR1 is SGDLS and CDR2 is YYNGEE. CDR3 length: 13 residues. V dropped 3 bases and J dropped 4 bases, with 9 bases sitting between them. The CDR3 DNA sequence: TGTGCCAGCAGCGGACGACAGGCAGATACGCAGTATTTT. It codes for CASSGRQADTQYF.

The J gene is TRBJ2-7, the V gene TRBV4-3; D uncertain. In germline, CDR1 is LGHNA, CDR2 YSLEER. Trimming took 1 base from V and 13 from J, leaving 23 bases between them. CDR3 length: 15 residues. In DNA, the CDR3 is TGCGCCAGCAGCCAAGGGCTAGAGGTAACATCGCAGAAATACTTC. Translating gives CASSQGLEVTSQKYF.

The J gene is TRBJ2-5, the V gene TRBV10-3; 10 positions match TRBD1. Germline V gene sequence: CDR1 ENHRY, CDR2 SYGVKD. V lost 10 bases to trimming and J lost 4 bases; unmatched junction nucleotides: 9. The CDR3 length is 14 residues. The chain's CDR3 is CATRGDRGGETQYF. The CDR3 DNA reads TGTGCCACCCGAGGGGACAGGGGAGGAGAGACCCAGTACTTC.

This clone was detected only once. The chain has TRBV6-5 and TRBJ2-7, with D maybe TRBD1 (5 bases). The germline V and J ends were trimmed by 2 bases and 5 bases, with 13 bases remaining between them. The CDR3 loop spans 14 amino acids. Per the germline V gene, CDR1 is MNHEY and CDR2 is SVGAGI. The CDR3 sequence is CASSYLQPRDEQYF. For the CDR3, the DNA is TGTGCCAGCAGTTACCTCCAACCCAGGGACGAGCAGTACTTC.

This chain links TRBV6-6 with TRBJ1-2, with 7 positions matching TRBD1. The CDR3 contains 14 residues. The V and J ends lost 6 bases and 2 bases, in that order; junction bases with no gene match: 6. Germline V lookup: CDR1 MNHNY, CDR2 SVGAGI (reference sequence). CDR3 loop: CASRSGTANYGYTF. The CDR3 bases are TGTGCCAGCAGGTCCGGGACAGCAAACTATGGCTACACCTTC.

This chain links TRBV30 with TRBJ2-1; D perhaps matches TRBD1 (6 bases). CDR1 is GTSNPN and CDR2 is SVGIG in the germline V gene (reference sequence). The CDR3 is made up of 14 amino acids. Trimming left V 4 bases short and J 0 bases short, with 10 bases between. The CDR3 here is CAWKNRDSYNEQFF. DNA of the CDR3: TGTGCCTGGAAAAACAGGGACTCCTACAATGAGCAGTTCTTC.

The V and J genes are TRBV18 and TRBJ2-6; the D gene is possibly TRBD1 (6 bases). CDR3 length equals 19 residues. Trimming shortened V by 3 bases and J by 0 bases, and 18 bases separated the two germline ends. Germline V gene sequence: CDR1 KGHSH, CDR2 LQKENI. The CDR3 DNA is TGTGCCAGCTCACCGACCGGGACACATCTCTTCTCTGGGGCCAACGTCCTGACTTTC. Translating gives CASSPTGTHLFSGANVLTF.

This clone was observed a few times. This chain connects TRBV19 to TRBJ1-5; no reliable D call. V was pared by 4 bases and J by 10 bases, with 11 bases between. This CDR3 is 12 amino acids long. Germline lookup yields CDR1 LNHDA and CDR2 SQIVND (reference sequence). The CDR3 sequence is CASSTRDGPQHF. The DNA of the CDR3 is TGTGCCAGTAGTACCCGGGATGGCCCCCAGCATTTT.

On this clone: The same CDR3 also results from other DNA sequences found in this sample. V is TRBV7-7 and J is TRBJ2-3, with 9 bases identical to TRBD1. The CDR3 length is 15 residues. Germline CDR1 and CDR2: SSHAT and FNYEAQ (reference sequence). V gave up 1 base and J gave up 3 bases; unmatched junction bases: 2. Here the CDR3 DNA reads TGTGCCAGCAGCTTAGGGACAGGGGTAACAGATACGCAGTATTTT. It codes for CASSLGTGVTDTQYF. Based on the CDR3 plus reference TRBV7-7 and TRBJ2-3, the full variable domain is GAGVSQSPRYKVTKRGQDVTLRCDPISSHATLYWYQQALGQGPEFLTYFNYEAQPDKSGLPSDRFSAERPEGSISTLTIQRTEQRDSAMYRCASSLGTGVTDTQYFGPGTRLTVL.

This rearrangement joins TRBV9 to TRBJ2-1; D unresolved. CDR3 length: 11 residues. Germline V gene sequence: CDR1 SGDLS, CDR2 YYNGEE. The V end lost 5 bases, the J end lost 7 bases, and 7 bases lay between the germline ends. The CDR3 bases are TGTGCCAGCAGTCTGCAGAATGAGCAGTTCTTC. It codes for CASSLQNEQFF.

The chain recombines TRBV6-6 with TRBJ1-2; 8 nucleotides match TRBD1. This CDR3 has 14 amino acids. The V segment lost 6 bases and the J segment 2 bases; nucleotides outside the gene matches: 5. The germline gives CDR1 MNHNY, CDR2 SVGAGI (reference sequence). The CDR3: CASSRDRYNYGYTF. Here the CDR3 DNA reads TGTGCCAGCAGCAGGGACAGGTACAACTATGGCTACACCTTC.

This chain connects TRBV4-1 to TRBJ2-7; D might be TRBD2 (6 bases). The CDR3 extends over 19 amino acids. Trimming left V 0 bases short and J 3 bases short, with 24 bases between. Germline V CDR1 and CDR2: MGHRA, YSYEKL. Written as DNA, the CDR3 is TGCGCCAGCAGCCAAGATGTAGATCCGCCGGGGAGGACATACTACGAGCAGTACTTC. This sequence encodes CASSQDVDPPGRTYYEQYF.

The sample holds a few counts of this clone. The rearrangement links TRBV10-2 to TRBJ1-2; D is perhaps TRBD1 (6 bases). V was pared by 7 bases and J by 4 bases, with 13 bases between. CDR1 WSHSY and CDR2 SAAADI come from the germline V gene. The CDR3 spans 13 residues. The chain's CDR3 is CASKDAGAYGYTF. The CDR3 DNA reads TGCGCCAGCAAGGATGCAGGGGCCTATGGCTACACCTTC.

The V and J genes are TRBV6-5 and TRBJ1-6; maybe TRBD1 (5 bases). Germline loops: CDR1 MNHEY, CDR2 SVGAGI. The CDR3 consists of 15 residues. Trimming stripped 1 base from V and 9 bases from J, with 13 bases between. The CDR3 loop reads CASSYFVREGSPLHF. In DNA, the CDR3 is TGTGCCAGCAGTTACTTCGTCAGGGAAGGTTCACCCCTCCACTTT.

This clone occurred a few times. The chain joins TRBV18 to TRBJ1-1; 9 nucleotides agree with TRBD1. V gave up 5 bases and J gave up 2 bases; unmatched junction bases: 3. From germline, CDR1 is KGHSH and CDR2 LQKENI. The CDR3 sequence is 14 residues long. The CDR3 protein is CASSEGQGNTEAFF. The DNA of the CDR3 is TGTGCCAGCTCAGAGGGACAGGGAAACACTGAAGCTTTCTTT.

This clone was counted between two and nine times. The J gene is TRBJ2-3, the V gene TRBV5-4; 10 nucleotides match TRBD2. There are 15 residues in the CDR3. CDR1 SGHNT and CDR2 YYREEE come from the germline V gene (reference sequence). The trim removed 5 bases at V and 3 bases at J, leaving 6 bases unmatched. CDR3 sequence reads: CASSALAGTTDTQYF. Here the CDR3 DNA reads TGTGCCAGCAGTGCACTAGCGGGGACGACAGATACGCAGTATTTT.

The chain joins TRBV6-5 to TRBJ2-1; 13 nucleotides line up with TRBD2. V shed 5 bases and J 7 bases; nucleotides not matched to a gene: 5. Germline assignment: CDR1 MNHEY and CDR2 SVGAGI. The CDR3 has 15 residues. The CDR3 here is CASSTGTSGTNEQFF. The CDR3 nucleotides read TGTGCCAGCAGTACTGGGACTAGCGGGACGAATGAGCAGTTCTTC.

The V and J genes are TRBV19 and TRBJ1-2; the match to TRBD1 covers 7 bases. CDR3 size: 14 residues. Germline CDR1 and CDR2: LNHDA and SQIVND (reference sequence). Germline trimming cut 0 bases from V and 10 bases from J; bases unmatched to any gene: 8. The CDR3, as DNA: TGTGCCAGTAGTATAGAGCCGACAGGGCGAGACTACACCTTC. Translating gives CASSIEPTGRDYTF.

The chain recombines TRBV27 with TRBJ1-1; maybe TRBD1 (6 bases). Germline V gives CDR1 MNHEY, CDR2 SMNVEV (reference sequence). The V gene lost 4 bases and the J gene lost 3 bases, with 18 bases spanning the gap. CDR3 length equals 16 residues. This CDR3 is CASSSVWGLGDTEAFF. Written as DNA, the CDR3 is TGTGCCAGCAGTTCCGTATGGGGGCTAGGGGACACTGAAGCTTTCTTT.

V and J are TRBV5-6 and TRBJ1-2, with D maybe TRBD1 (5 bases). Trimming stripped 0 bases from V and 8 bases from J, with 17 bases between. Germline CDR1 reads SGHDT; CDR2 reads YYEEEE. The CDR3 has 15 amino acids. As DNA, the CDR3 is TGTGCCAGCAGCTTGGTGGCAGGGCCATTGTGGGGCTACACCTTC. Its translation: CASSLVAGPLWGYTF.

V gene TRBV4-3 combines with J gene TRBJ2-7; TRBD1 matches at 10 bases. Germline CDR1 LGHNA, CDR2 YSLEER. The CDR3 extends over 14 amino acids. J was trimmed by 4 bases and V by 5 bases; bases with no gene match: 5. In DNA form, the CDR3 reads TGCGCCAGCAGCGTCGACAGGGGGCCGTACGAGCAGTACTTC. This translates into CASSVDRGPYEQYF.

The chain carries TRBV5-4 and TRBJ2-7; possibly TRBD1 for D (7 bases). The CDR3 is 13 residues long. V lost 4 bases, J lost 4 bases, and 12 bases lay in between. The V gene's germline CDR1 is SGHNT and CDR2 YYREEE (reference sequence). The CDR3 here is CASSPQGGYEQYF. CDR3 in DNA: TGTGCCAGCAGCCCGCAGGGGGGTTACGAGCAGTACTTC.

This chain connects TRBV28 to TRBJ2-2, with 8 bases matching TRBD2. Germline CDR1 MDHEN, CDR2 SYDVKM. The CDR3 runs 18 residues. V was pared by 8 bases and J by 4 bases, with 18 bases of the junction left unmatched. The CDR3 DNA follows: TGTGCCAGCTGCAGTTTATTGGAACTAGCGGCGGGCACCGGGGAGCTGTTTTTT. It specifies CASCSLLELAAGTGELFF.

The chain employs TRBV9 and TRBJ2-7; TRBD1 is a possible D gene (6 bases). Trimming left V 0 bases short and J 3 bases short, with 10 bases between. The CDR3 loop spans 14 amino acids. Germline V lookup: CDR1 SGDLS, CDR2 YYNGEE. This chain's CDR3 is CASSVGDRNYEQYF. The CDR3 DNA sequence: TGTGCCAGCAGCGTAGGTGACAGGAACTACGAGCAGTACTTC.